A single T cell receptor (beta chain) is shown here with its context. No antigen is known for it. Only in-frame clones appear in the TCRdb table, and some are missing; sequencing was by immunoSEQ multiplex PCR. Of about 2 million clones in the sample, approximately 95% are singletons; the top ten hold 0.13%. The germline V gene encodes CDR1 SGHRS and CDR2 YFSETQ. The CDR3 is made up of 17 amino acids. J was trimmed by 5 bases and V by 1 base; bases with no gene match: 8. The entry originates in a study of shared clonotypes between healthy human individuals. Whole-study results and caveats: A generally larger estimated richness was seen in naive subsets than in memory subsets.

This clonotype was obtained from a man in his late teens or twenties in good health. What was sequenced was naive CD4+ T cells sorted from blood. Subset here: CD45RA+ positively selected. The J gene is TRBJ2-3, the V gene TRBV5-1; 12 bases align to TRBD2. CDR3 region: CASSLWVGTSGQDTQYF. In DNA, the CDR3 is TGCGCCAGCAGCTTGTGGGTTGGGACTAGCGGGCAAGATACGCAGTATTTT.